A single sample is the source of the 5 T cell receptor beta chains below, sequenced in a study of OX40 agonist ivuxolimab in advanced cancers. This table comes from immunoSEQ multiplex PCR, and its TCRdb copy is limited to in-frame clones, with some not included. The table lists 45,000 to 60,000 clones, 82% of them singletons, with about 1.5% in the top ten. This specimen was CD4+ or CD8+ T cells sorted from blood, taken in a trial of the OX40 agonist ivuxolimab. These receptors originate from an adult with an advanced solid tumor such as melanoma, head and neck, liver or kidney cancer.

This chain links TRBV9 with TRBJ2-1, with TRBD2 matching over 12 bases. CDR3 length equals 16 residues. The V gene's germline CDR1 is SGDLS and CDR2 YYNGEE. The ends lost 0 bases at V and 10 bases at J; junction bases unmatched: 8. The DNA for the CDR3 is TGTGCCAGCAGCGTAGGGGCTAGCGGGAGGGCTGGGGAGCAGTTCTTC. It codes for CASSVGASGRAGEQFF. Filled out from reference TRBV9 and TRBJ2-1, the complete variable domain reads DSGVTQTPKHLITATGQRVTLRCSPRSGDLSVYWYQQSLDQGLQFLIQYYNGEERAKGNILERFSAQQFPDLHSELNLSSLELGDSALYFCASSVGASGRAGEQFFGPGTRLTVL.

This clone was recorded only once. This chain joins TRBV2 and TRBJ2-1, with 8 bases lining up with TRBD2. Trimming took 2 bases from V and 4 from J; bases not matched to a gene: 4. This CDR3 spans 15 amino acids. Germline-derived CDR1 and CDR2 are SNHLY and FYNNEI. CDR3: CASSESVAGYNEQFF. The CDR3 DNA reads TGTGCCAGCAGTGAATCGGTAGCGGGATACAATGAGCAGTTCTTC.

The chain carries TRBV2 and TRBJ1-6, with 7 bases fitting TRBD1. The CDR3 is 13 residues long. The V gene's germline CDR1 is SNHLY and CDR2 FYNNEI. J lost 9 bases, V lost 9 bases, and 8 bases had no gene match. The CDR3 DNA follows: TGTGCCAGTCTAGGGGGCGGAACTTCACCCCTCCACTTT. Translating it yields CASLGGGTSPLHF. The variable domain in full, with the rest retrieved from reference TRBV2 and TRBJ1-6, is EPEVTQTPSHQVTQMGQEVILRCVPISNHLYFYWYRQILGQKVEFLVSFYNNEISEKSEIFDDQFSVERPDGSNFTLKIRSTKLEDSAMYFCASLGGGTSPLHFGNGTRLTVT.

The V call is TRBV29-1, the J call TRBJ1-5; no reliable D call. The germline gives CDR1 SQVTM, CDR2 ANQGSEA. This CDR3 contains 14 residues. The CDR3 sequence is CNSKLTTSNQPQHF. The CDR3 nucleotides read TGCAACTCTAAGCTAACAACTAGCAATCAGCCCCAGCATTTT.

This chain connects TRBV7-6 to TRBJ2-3, with TRBD2 matching 10 bases. Per the germline V gene, CDR1 is SGHVS and CDR2 is FNYEAQ. The CDR3 sequence is 17 residues long. V gave up 5 bases and J gave up 3 bases; unmatched junction bases: 11. The CDR3 nucleotides read TGTGCCAGCAGCCCAGCGGGAGGGTGGGGAAGTACAGATACGCAGTATTTT. Translation gives CASSPAGGWGSTDTQYF.